This T cell receptor (beta chain) was sequenced during a study of OX40 agonist ivuxolimab in advanced cancers. Study-wide results and limits: In the expanded peripheral T cells, antigen specificity was never determined.

The data were produced by immunoSEQ multiplex PCR, yet TCRdb's version contains in-frame clones alone and is incomplete. Of some 62,000 clones in the sample, approximately 89% were seen once. Comment on this clone: The target antigen is unknown.

Sequenced material: CD4+ or CD8+ T cells sorted from blood, taken in a trial of the OX40 agonist ivuxolimab. This receptor was obtained from an adult with an advanced solid tumor such as melanoma, head and neck, liver or kidney cancer.

The chain's CDR3 is CASTFRREGYDEQYF. The CDR3 DNA is TGTGCCAGCACGTTTCGGCGGGAGGGATACGACGAGCAGTACTTC. J is TRBJ2-7 and V is TRBV28; 9 bases are shared with TRBD2. Germline CDR1 and CDR2: MDHEN and SYDVKM. Losses at the gene ends were 7 bases for V and 5 bases for J; bases not matched to a gene: 12. The CDR3 length is 15 residues.